The clone carrying this T cell receptor beta chain was counted only a few times. Its target is not known. The data derive from a study of T cells in localized non-small cell lung cancer. Notes on the study in general: The study linked higher blood T cell density to longer overall survival.

The data were produced by immunoSEQ multiplex PCR, yet TCRdb's version contains in-frame clones alone and is incomplete. The table includes 1,600 or so clones, around a third detected once. The V gene's germline CDR1 is MNHGY and CDR2 SAAAGT. V lost 5 bases and J lost 1; bases outside the gene matches: 10. The CDR3 is 17 amino acids. V usage is TRBV6-8 and J usage is TRBJ1-4; the match to TRBD1 covers 7 bases. This TCR was recovered from a man aged 40-75 years with stage II lung adenocarcinoma. Material: lung tumor tissue, obtained before any cancer treatment. The CDR3 spells CASSRKRQGQTNEKLFF. CDR3 nucleotides: TGTGCCAGCAGTCGAAAGAGACAGGGACAAACTAATGAAAAACTGTTTTTT.